This T cell receptor beta chain was captured in a study of OX40 agonist ivuxolimab in advanced cancers. This table comes from immunoSEQ multiplex PCR, and its TCRdb copy is limited to in-frame clones, with some not included. The table records about 94,000 clones, about nine tenths of them present only once. Sequences were derived from CD4+ or CD8+ T cells sorted from blood, sampled in a trial of the OX40 agonist ivuxolimab. The TCR sequence derives from an adult with an advanced solid tumor such as melanoma, head and neck, liver or kidney cancer.

For the CDR3, the DNA is TGTGCCAGCAGCCCGAGACAGGGCCAAGAGACCCAGTACTTC. It is translated as CASSPRQGQETQYF. J is TRBJ2-5 and V is TRBV7-2; 7 nucleotides match TRBD1. CDR3 length: 14 amino acids. Trimming removed 5 bases from V and 1 base from J; junction bases left unmatched: 4. From germline, CDR1 is SGHTA and CDR2 FQGNSA.